The entry below gives a single TCR beta chain sequence along with its context. One end of the junction is discordant with germline, which a read error may explain. The CDR3 is 15 residues long. Germline V gene sequence: CDR1 MGHDK, CDR2 SYGVNS. These data originate in a study of blood T cells in healthy people across ages. For the second PCR, which ran for about 7 to 11 cycles, a sample-barcoded 5' primer and a J-beta primer mix were used. TCRdb independently ran MiXCR on the 5' RACE reads; one entry per CDR3 protein. This table holds roughly 650,000 distinct CDR3 sequences, roughly 30% found once. The sequenced sample consisted of blood. The chain recombines TRBV25-1 with TRBJ2-2; D not certain. The sequence was obtained from a woman aged 80 or over in good health. CDR3: CAGSDSRSLSGELFF. The CDR3 nucleotides read TGTGCCGGCAGTGATTCAAGGTCCCTATCCGGGGAGCTGTTTTTT.